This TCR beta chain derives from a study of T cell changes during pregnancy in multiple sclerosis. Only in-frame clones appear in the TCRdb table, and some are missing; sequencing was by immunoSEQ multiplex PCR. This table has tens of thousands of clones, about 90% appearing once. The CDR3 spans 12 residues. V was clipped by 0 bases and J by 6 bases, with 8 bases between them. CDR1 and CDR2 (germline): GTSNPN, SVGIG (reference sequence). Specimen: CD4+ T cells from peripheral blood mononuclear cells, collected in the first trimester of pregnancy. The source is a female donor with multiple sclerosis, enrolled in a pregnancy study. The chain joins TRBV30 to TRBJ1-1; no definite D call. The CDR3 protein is CAWSVLIAEAFF. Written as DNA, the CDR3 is TGTGCCTGGAGTGTACTCATCGCTGAAGCTTTCTTT.